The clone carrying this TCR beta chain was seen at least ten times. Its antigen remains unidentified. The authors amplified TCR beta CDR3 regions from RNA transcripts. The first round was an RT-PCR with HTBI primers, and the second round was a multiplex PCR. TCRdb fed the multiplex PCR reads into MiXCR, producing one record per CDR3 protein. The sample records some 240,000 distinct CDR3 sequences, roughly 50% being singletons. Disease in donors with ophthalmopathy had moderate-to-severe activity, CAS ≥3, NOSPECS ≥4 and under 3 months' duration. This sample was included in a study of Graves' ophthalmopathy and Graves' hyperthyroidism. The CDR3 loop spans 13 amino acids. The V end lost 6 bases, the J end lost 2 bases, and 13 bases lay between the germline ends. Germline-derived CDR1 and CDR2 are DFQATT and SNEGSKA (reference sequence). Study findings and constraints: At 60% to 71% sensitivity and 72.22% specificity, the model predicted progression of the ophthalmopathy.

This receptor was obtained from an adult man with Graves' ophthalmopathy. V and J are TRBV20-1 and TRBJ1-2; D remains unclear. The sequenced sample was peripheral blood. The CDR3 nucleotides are TGCAGTGCCCCTCCCGGCTCCAACTATGGCTACACCTTC. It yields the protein CSAPPGSNYGYTF.